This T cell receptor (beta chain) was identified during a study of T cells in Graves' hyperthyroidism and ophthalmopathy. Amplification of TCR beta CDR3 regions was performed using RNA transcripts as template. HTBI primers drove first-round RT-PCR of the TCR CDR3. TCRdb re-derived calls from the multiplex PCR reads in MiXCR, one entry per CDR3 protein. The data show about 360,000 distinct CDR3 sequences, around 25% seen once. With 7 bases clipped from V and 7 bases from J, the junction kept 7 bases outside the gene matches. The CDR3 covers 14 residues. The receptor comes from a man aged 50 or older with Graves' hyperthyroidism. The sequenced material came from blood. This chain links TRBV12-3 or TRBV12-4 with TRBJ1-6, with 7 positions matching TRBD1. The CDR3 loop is CASIPGTANSPLHF. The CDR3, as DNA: TGTGCCAGCATTCCCGGGACAGCAAATTCACCCCTCCACTTT.